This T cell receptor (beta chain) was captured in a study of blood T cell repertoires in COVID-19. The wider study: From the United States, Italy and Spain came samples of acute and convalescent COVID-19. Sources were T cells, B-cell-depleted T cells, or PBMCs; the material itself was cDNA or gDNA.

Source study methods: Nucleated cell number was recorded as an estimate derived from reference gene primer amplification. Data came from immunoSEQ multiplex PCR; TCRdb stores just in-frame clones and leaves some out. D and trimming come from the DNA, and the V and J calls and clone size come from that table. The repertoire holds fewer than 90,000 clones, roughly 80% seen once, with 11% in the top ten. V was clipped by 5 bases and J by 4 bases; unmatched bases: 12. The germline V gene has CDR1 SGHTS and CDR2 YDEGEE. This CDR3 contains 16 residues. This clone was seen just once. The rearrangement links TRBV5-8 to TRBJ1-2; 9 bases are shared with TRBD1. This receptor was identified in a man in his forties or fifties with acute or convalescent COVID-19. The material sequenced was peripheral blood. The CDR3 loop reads CASRLRTGVGGYGYTF. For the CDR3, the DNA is TGTGCCAGCAGACTTCGGACAGGGGTCGGGGGCTATGGCTACACCTTC.